These T cell receptor beta chains were read from a single sample in a study of blood T cell repertoires in COVID-19. Libraries were prepared by immunoSEQ multiplex PCR; TCRdb keeps only in-frame clonotypes and omits some of them. The data show fewer than 350,000 clones, roughly nine tenths seen once. Sequenced input: peripheral blood. Receptor source: a woman aged 25 to 45 with COVID-19, enrolled during active disease. CDR3s include the opening cysteine and the closing phenylalanine or tryptophan. The order of the fields is J gene, V gene, CDR3 protein.

J: TRBJ1-6; V: TRBV5-4; CDR3: CASSPNQGGYSPLHF
J: TRBJ2-2; V: TRBV7-9; CDR3: CASSRGGGRRRHTGELFF
J: TRBJ1-4; V: TRBV5-5; CDR3: CASSHRVTNEKLFF
J: TRBJ2-3; V: TRBV19; CDR3: CASSRYGTSGARTDTQYF
J: TRBJ2-1; V: TRBV4-1; CDR3: CASSQNPGGSYNEQFF
J: TRBJ2-3; V: TRBV6-6; CDR3: CASTHPSVTDTQYF
J: TRBJ1-5; V: TRBV19; CDR3: CASSQDWEGNQPQHF
J: TRBJ2-3; V: TRBV28; CDR3: CASRAAGPTDTQYF
J: TRBJ2-7; V: TRBV4-1; CDR3: CASSQDKTGWGNEQYF
J: TRBJ1-3; V: TRBV6-2/TRBV6-3; CDR3: CASTPGTAGGNTIYF
J: TRBJ1-2; V: TRBV12-3/TRBV12-4; CDR3: CASSPRGWYGYTF
J: TRBJ2-1; V: TRBV5-6; CDR3: CASSVVPGTGPYNEQFF
J: TRBJ1-3; V: TRBV6-5; CDR3: CAVGRGHSGNTIYF
J: TRBJ1-5; V: TRBV7-2; CDR3: CASSLDRVSNQPQHF
J: TRBJ2-7; V: TRBV28; CDR3: CASREGTVSYEQYF
J: TRBJ2-7; V: TRBV10-2; CDR3: CASSPGELTYEQYF
J: TRBJ2-1; V: TRBV28; CDR3: CASSISGGAYNEQFF
J: TRBJ2-3; V: TRBV4-1; CDR3: CASSPGLAGADTQYF
J: TRBJ2-7; V: TRBV6-5; CDR3: CASSYVQGLSYEQYF
J: TRBJ1-1; V: TRBV5-1; CDR3: CASSFNGGGNTEAFF
J: TRBJ1-2; V: TRBV7-9; CDR3: CASSLAFQGDYGYTF
J: TRBJ2-1; V: TRBV6-5; CDR3: CASSPRGLSYNEQFF
J: TRBJ1-2; V: TRBV27; CDR3: CASRKTAFFSGGYTF
J: TRBJ1-5; V: TRBV5-1; CDR3: CASSLTGYQPQHF
J: TRBJ1-4; V: TRBV3-1/TRBV3-2; CDR3: CASSQDLDRDGEKLFF
J: TRBJ2-1; V: TRBV24-1; CDR3: CATSDPAGGGSYNEQFF
J: TRBJ2-1; V: TRBV11-2; CDR3: CASSVSGGTTHNEQFF
J: TRBJ2-7; V: TRBV18; CDR3: CASSPRDRGDEQYF
J: TRBJ2-1; V: TRBV19; CDR3: CASSILSPSGAHNEQFF
J: TRBJ1-5; V: TRBV27; CDR3: CASSFLFGQPQHF
J: TRBJ2-7; V: TRBV19; CDR3: CASSAAGQLGYEQYF
J: TRBJ2-3; V: TRBV27; CDR3: CASSLMGASTDTQYF
J: TRBJ1-5; V: TRBV7-9; CDR3: CASSSNYLGLGQPQHF
J: TRBJ1-5; V: TRBV30; CDR3: CAWSSGHNQPQHF
J: TRBJ1-2; V: TRBV29-1; CDR3: CSVRQGALGYTF
J: TRBJ1-1; V: TRBV9; CDR3: CASSGGAGVWTEAFF
J: TRBJ2-1; V: TRBV5-4; CDR3: CASSSGTSIPEQFF
J: TRBJ2-4; V: TRBV4-2; CDR3: CASSQDAASGGNIQYF
J: TRBJ1-2; V: TRBV7-9; CDR3: CASSPTPFSTGRYGYTF
J: TRBJ1-6; V: TRBV4-1; CDR3: CASSQNPGQKNSPLHF